A selection of T cell receptor beta chains follows, all from one sample in a study of blood T cell repertoires in COVID-19. The data were produced by immunoSEQ multiplex PCR, yet TCRdb's version contains in-frame clones alone and is incomplete. The sample includes 200,000 to 250,000 clones, 70% to 90% of them seen just once. The sample consisted of PBMCs or T cells enriched from blood (not recorded which). The source of these receptors is a man between 25 and 39 years old who had recovered from COVID-19. The CDR3 runs from the conserved cysteine through the conserved F or W. Each record gives: CDR3 length, D gene, J gene, clone size, V gene, CDR3 DNA, CDR3 protein. D genes are given only for firm matches. Not all rows give a size; the values are once, few, many and, for expanded clones, a class.

>15|-|TRBJ2-5|-|TRBV19
TGTGCCAGTAGTATTTACGGGACTTTGGGGGAGACCCAGTACTTC
CASSIYGTLGETQYF
>16|TRBD1|TRBJ1-2|-|TRBV6-2/TRBV6-3
TGTGCCAGCAGTAGGGGTGGACAGGGAAAGGAAAATGGCTGCACCTTC
CASSRGGQGKENGCTF
>15|-|TRBJ1-6|-|TRBV2
TGTGCCAGCAGTGAAGTTGCGGGCAGAAGTTCACCCCTCCACTTT
CASSEVAGRSSPLHF
>15|-|TRBJ2-4|-|TRBV3-1/TRBV3-2
TGTGCCAGCAGCCAAGAAGGGCAGGCCCTAGCCATTCAGTACTTC
CASSQEGQALAIQYF
>17|-|TRBJ1-5|once|TRBV15
TGTGCCACCAGCAGAGAGTCCGCGGGATATAGCAATCAGCCCCAGCATTTT
CATSRESAGYSNQPQHF
>10|-|TRBJ2-1|-|TRBV12-5
TGTGCTAGTGGCGACAATGAGCAGTTCTTC
CASGDNEQFF
>16|TRBD1|TRBJ2-1|few|TRBV19
TGTGCCAGTAGTAAAAGGGACGGGACAGTAAACAATGAGCAGTTCTTC
CASSKRDGTVNNEQFF
>13|-|TRBJ2-7|-|TRBV5-1
TGCGCCAGCAGCCGACTAGGACCGAACGAGCAGTACTTC
CASSRLGPNEQYF
>17|-|TRBJ2-3|-|TRBV27
TGTGCCAGCAGGCATGATCCCGTGTTGGTCGCGTCAGATACGCAGTATTTT
CASRHDPVLVASDTQYF
>15|TRBD2|TRBJ2-3|-|TRBV28
TGTGCCAGCAGTTTCGCGGGGAGGGGCACAGATACGCAGTATTTT
CASSFAGRGTDTQYF
>17|TRBD1|TRBJ1-5|-|TRBV7-2
TGTGCCAGCAGCTTAGTTTTTGGGCAGGGGGCGGGTCAGCCCCAGCATTTT
CASSLVFGQGAGQPQHF
>15|-|TRBJ2-6|-|TRBV27
TGTGCCAGCAGTTTCGGGAGTGCTGGGGCCAACGTCCTGACTTTC
CASSFGSAGANVLTF
>15|TRBD1|TRBJ1-6|-|TRBV7-9
TGTGCCAGCAGCTCGGGGAATGGAGGGGGCTCACCCCTCCACTTT
CASSSGNGGGSPLHF
>13|-|TRBJ2-7|-|TRBV7-2
TGTGCCAGCAGCTTGCAGGGGACGGGAGAGCAGTACTTC
CASSLQGTGEQYF
>14|-|TRBJ2-3|-|TRBV5-1
TGCGCCAGCAGTCTGGGGGCCCATGGAGATACGCAGTATTTT
CASSLGAHGDTQYF
>16|-|TRBJ2-3|-|TRBV6-1
TGTGCCAGCAGTGAATTTGGACAGCGCATGGTAGATACGCAGTATTTT
CASSEFGQRMVDTQYF
>16|TRBD2|TRBJ2-7|-|TRBV28
TGTGCCAGCAGTTGGGGACTAGCGGGAGTCTCCTACGAGCAGTACTTC
CASSWGLAGVSYEQYF
>14|-|TRBJ2-7|-|TRBV10-3
TGTGCCATCAGTCAGGCGGGCCGCTCCTACGAGCAGTACTTC
CAISQAGRSYEQYF
>14|-|TRBJ2-5|-|TRBV5-4
TGTGCCAGCAGCTTGGACCGGACCGCGGGGACCCAGTACTTC
CASSLDRTAGTQYF
>13|TRBD2|TRBJ2-1|-|TRBV7-8
TGTGCCAGCAGCCCGGGGGGCTACAATGAGCAGTTCTTC
CASSPGGYNEQFF
>17|TRBD1|TRBJ1-3|-|TRBV18
TGTGCCAGCTCACCAAGTGGACAGGGGACCTCTGGAAACACCATATATTTT
CASSPSGQGTSGNTIYF
>12|TRBD1|TRBJ1-2|-|TRBV30
TGTGCCTGGAGGGGACAGTTCGGAGGCTACACCTTC
CAWRGQFGGYTF
>13|-|TRBJ1-6|-|TRBV6-5
TGTGCCAGCAGAAACAGGGACGGGCCACCCCTCCACTTT
CASRNRDGPPLHF
>13|-|TRBJ1-2|-|TRBV7-9
TGTGCCAGCAGCTTAAGGGATCAGGGTGGCTACACCTTC
CASSLRDQGGYTF